A selection of T cell receptor beta chains follows, all from one sample in a study of Graves' ophthalmopathy and Graves' hyperthyroidism. TCRdb fed the multiplex PCR reads into MiXCR, producing one record per CDR3 protein. There are about 620,000 distinct CDR3 sequences in the sample; 22% occur only once, and more than 5.5% lies in the top ten. Source material: peripheral blood. Source of these receptors: a woman aged 18-29 years with stable Graves' hyperthyroidism. Some clones in this sample may be carry-over from other donors' samples. The CDR3 runs from the conserved cysteine through the conserved F or W. The order of the fields is CDR3 protein, CDR3 DNA, clone size, V gene, D gene, J gene. D genes are given only for firm matches. For some rows the clone size is stated as once, few or many, or as a class when expanded; others skip it.

cdr3_aa: CASSEMSGQPQHF
cdr3_nt: TGTGCCAGCAGTGAAATGTCGGGGCAGCCCCAGCATTTT
clone_size: many
v_call: TRBV6-4
d_call: -
j_call: TRBJ1-5

cdr3_aa: CASSQDPLAGDHEQYF
cdr3_nt: TGTGCCAGCAGCCAAGATCCCCTAGCGGGAGATCACGAGCAGTACTTC
clone_size: many
v_call: TRBV4-2
d_call: TRBD2
j_call: TRBJ2-7

cdr3_aa: CASSPFEGQPNQPQHF
cdr3_nt: TGTGCCAGCAGCCCCTTCGAAGGACAGCCCAATCAGCCCCAGCATTTT
clone_size: many
v_call: TRBV11-1
d_call: -
j_call: TRBJ1-5

cdr3_aa: CASSRPTGGETEAFF
cdr3_nt: TGCGCCAGCAGCAGGCCGACAGGGGGCGAGACTGAAGCTTTCTTT
clone_size: -
v_call: TRBV4-1
d_call: TRBD1
j_call: TRBJ1-1

cdr3_aa: CSARLQGLRNYGYTF
cdr3_nt: TGCAGTGCTAGGCTACAGGGACTTCGTAACTATGGCTACACCTTC
clone_size: many
v_call: TRBV20-1
d_call: -
j_call: TRBJ1-2

cdr3_aa: CASSPHVTIAKNIKYF
cdr3_nt: TGTGCCAGCAGTCCCCACGTGACAATAGCCAAAAACATTAAGTACTTC
clone_size: few
v_call: TRBV28
d_call: -
j_call: TRBJ2-4

cdr3_aa: CASSQQGQINQPQHF
cdr3_nt: TGTGCCAGCAGTCAGCAAGGACAGATTAATCAGCCCCAGCATTTT
clone_size: few
v_call: TRBV11-2
d_call: -
j_call: TRBJ1-5

cdr3_aa: CATSAASAVNGQPQHF
cdr3_nt: TGTGCCACCAGTGCCGCAAGTGCGGTGAATGGGCAGCCCCAGCATTTT
clone_size: -
v_call: TRBV24-1
d_call: -
j_call: TRBJ1-5

cdr3_aa: CASSTIGTGGRLYF
cdr3_nt: TGTGCCAGCAGCACGATCGGGACTGGCGGGAGATTGTACTTC
clone_size: -
v_call: TRBV7-3
d_call: TRBD2
j_call: TRBJ2-7

cdr3_aa: CASSLQGNEQFF
cdr3_nt: TGTGCCAGCAGTCTACAGGGTAATGAGCAGTTCTTC
clone_size: -
v_call: TRBV12-3/TRBV12-4
d_call: -
j_call: TRBJ2-1

cdr3_aa: CAISEPALGGNTIYF
cdr3_nt: TGTGCCATCAGTGAGCCAGCCCTCGGTGGAAACACCATATATTTT
clone_size: many
v_call: TRBV10-3
d_call: -
j_call: TRBJ1-3

cdr3_aa: CAWNGNYNSPLHF
cdr3_nt: TGTGCCTGGAACGGGAACTATAATTCACCCCTCCACTTT
clone_size: few
v_call: TRBV30
d_call: -
j_call: TRBJ1-6

cdr3_aa: CSARVGGSDTEAFF
cdr3_nt: TGCAGTGCTAGAGTAGGGGGATCGGACACTGAAGCTTTCTTT
clone_size: many
v_call: TRBV20-1
d_call: -
j_call: TRBJ1-1

cdr3_aa: CASSSDTNNSPLHF
cdr3_nt: TGTGCCAGCAGCTCGGACACCAATAATTCACCCCTCCACTTT
clone_size: few
v_call: TRBV7-9
d_call: -
j_call: TRBJ1-6

cdr3_aa: CASSPDRQSYEQYF
cdr3_nt: TGTGCCAGCAGTCCGGACAGGCAGTCCTACGAGCAGTACTTC
clone_size: many
v_call: TRBV6-1
d_call: TRBD1
j_call: TRBJ2-7

cdr3_aa: CASSYSISGRAKNIQYF
cdr3_nt: TGTGCCAGCAGTTATTCCATCTCAGGGCGAGCCAAAAACATTCAGTACTTC
clone_size: many
v_call: TRBV6-5
d_call: -
j_call: TRBJ2-4

cdr3_aa: CARSLGGTYNSPLHF
cdr3_nt: TGTGCCCGCAGTCTCGGGGGAACCTATAATTCACCCCTCCACTTT
clone_size: -
v_call: TRBV12-3/TRBV12-4
d_call: -
j_call: TRBJ1-6